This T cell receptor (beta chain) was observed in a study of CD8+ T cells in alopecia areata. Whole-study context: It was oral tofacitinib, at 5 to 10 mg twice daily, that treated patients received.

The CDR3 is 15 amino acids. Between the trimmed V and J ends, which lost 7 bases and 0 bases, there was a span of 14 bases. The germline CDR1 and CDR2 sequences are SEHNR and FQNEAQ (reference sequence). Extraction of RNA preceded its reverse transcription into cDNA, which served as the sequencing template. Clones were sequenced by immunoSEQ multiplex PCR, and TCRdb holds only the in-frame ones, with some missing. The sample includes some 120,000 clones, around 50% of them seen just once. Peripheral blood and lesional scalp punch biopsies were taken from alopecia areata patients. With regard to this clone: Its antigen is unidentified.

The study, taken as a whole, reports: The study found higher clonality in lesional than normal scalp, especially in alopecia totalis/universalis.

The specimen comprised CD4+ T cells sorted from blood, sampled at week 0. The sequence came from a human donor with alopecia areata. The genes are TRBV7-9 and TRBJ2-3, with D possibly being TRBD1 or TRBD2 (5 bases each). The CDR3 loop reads CASTLEGRSTDTQYF. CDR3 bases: TGTGCCAGCACCCTAGAGGGGCGTAGCACAGATACGCAGTATTTT.